A selection of T cell receptor beta chains follows, all from one sample in a study of radiation and T cells in renal cell carcinoma. This table comes from immunoSEQ multiplex PCR, and its TCRdb copy is limited to in-frame clones, with some not included. The data show some 120,000 clones, roughly four fifths seen once. The starting material was blood, obtained from a patient whose treatment included radiotherapy and nephrectomy. These receptors were taken from a man aged 50-60 years with renal cell carcinoma. The CDR3 runs from the conserved cysteine through the conserved F or W. The D gene is left open where the match is weak. For some rows the clone size is stated as once, few or many, or as a class when expanded; others skip it.

V	size	J	D	CDR3	DNA
TRBV9	-	TRBJ1-2	-	CASSQGYGTYYGYTF	TGTGCCAGCAGCCAGGGGTACGGGACTTATTATGGCTACACCTTC
TRBV19	-	TRBJ2-6	-	CASAVEGAKTGANVLTF	TGTGCCAGTGCGGTAGAGGGCGCGAAGACTGGGGCCAACGTCCTGACTTTC
TRBV7-7	-	TRBJ1-1	-	CASSLGPQYEAFF	TGTGCTAGCAGCTTAGGACCCCAGTATGAAGCTTTCTTT
TRBV7-9	-	TRBJ1-6	-	CASSLRIPESPLHF	TGTGCCAGCAGCTTGAGGATCCCGGAATCACCCCTCCACTTT
TRBV5-4	-	TRBJ2-3	TRBD2	CASSSRGGGNTDTQYF	TGTGCCAGCAGCTCCCGGGGCGGGGGGAACACAGATACGCAGTATTTT
TRBV30	-	TRBJ1-1	TRBD1	CAWSVRDRDTEAFF	TGTGCCTGGAGTGTTAGAGACAGGGACACTGAAGCTTTCTTT
TRBV27	-	TRBJ2-7	-	CASSLGATYEQYF	TGTGCCAGCAGTTTAGGAGCAACTTACGAGCAGTACTTC
TRBV25-1	few	TRBJ2-7	-	CASSEWGGGNDEQYF	TGTGCCAGCAGTGAATGGGGAGGGGGTAACGACGAGCAGTACTTC
TRBV7-2	-	TRBJ2-7	TRBD1	CASSFQGDSYEQYF	TGTGCCAGCAGCTTCCAGGGGGACTCCTACGAGCAGTACTTC
TRBV5-5	-	TRBJ1-2	-	CASSLGVTNYGYTF	TGTGCCAGCAGCTTGGGGGTAACTAACTATGGCTACACCTTC
TRBV5-6	-	TRBJ1-1	-	CASSSYTEAFF	TGTGCCAGCAGCTCATACACTGAAGCTTTCTTT
TRBV5-1	-	TRBJ2-7	TRBD2	CASSLEVRTSGDEQYF	TGCGCCAGCAGCTTGGAAGTGCGGACTAGCGGAGACGAGCAGTACTTC
TRBV5-4	-	TRBJ1-3	-	CASSLNPGNGNTIYF	TGTGCCAGCAGCTTAAACCCGGGTAATGGAAACACCATATATTTT
TRBV4-1	-	TRBJ2-1	TRBD2	CASSRGLAGDISEQFF	TGCGCCAGCAGCCGAGGACTAGCGGGAGATATTTCGGAGCAGTTCTTC
TRBV6-1	-	TRBJ1-5	-	CASSDGYSNQPQHF	TGTGCCAGCAGTGATGGGTATAGCAATCAGCCCCAGCATTTT
TRBV7-9	-	TRBJ2-5	-	CASSQGPKETQYF	TGTGCCAGCAGCCAGGGACCCAAAGAGACCCAGTACTTC
TRBV27	-	TRBJ2-1	-	CASRKASGVPEQFF	TGTGCCAGCAGAAAAGCCTCCGGGGTTCCTGAGCAGTTCTTC
TRBV19	few	TRBJ1-1	-	CASSTQVDTEAFF	TGTGCCAGTAGTACTCAGGTGGACACTGAAGCTTTCTTT
TRBV13	-	TRBJ2-2	-	CASSLEGNTGELFF	TGTGCCAGCAGCTTAGAGGGGAACACCGGGGAGCTGTTTTTT
TRBV28	-	TRBJ2-7	-	CASSLQVVYEQYF	TGTGCCAGCAGTTTACAGGTTGTCTACGAGCAGTACTTC
TRBV6-1	-	TRBJ2-1	-	CASRGQVDNEQFF	TGTGCCAGCAGGGGGCAGGTGGACAATGAGCAGTTCTTC
TRBV4-1	-	TRBJ1-5	-	CASSQDGGLGNQPQHF	TGCGCCAGCAGCCAAGATGGGGGTTTGGGCAATCAGCCCCAGCATTTT
TRBV13	-	TRBJ1-2	-	CASTRRGGLGYTF	TGTGCCAGCACCCGACGAGGGGGGCTAGGCTACACCTTC
TRBV30	-	TRBJ1-5	-	CAWSVQLNQPQHF	TGTGCCTGGAGTGTACAGCTAAATCAGCCCCAGCATTTT
TRBV6-6	-	TRBJ1-5	-	CASSYVEEGNQPQHF	TGTGCCAGCAGTTACGTGGAAGAGGGCAATCAGCCCCAGCATTTT
TRBV5-6	-	TRBJ2-7	-	CASSFIRFGRRIHEQYF	TGTGCCAGCAGCTTCATTAGGTTTGGGAGAAGGATACACGAGCAGTACTTC
TRBV7-2	-	TRBJ1-6	-	CASSVAPTKDSPLHF	TGTGCCAGCAGCGTGGCCCCAACTAAAGACTCACCCCTCCACTTT
TRBV27	-	TRBJ2-7	-	CASSPSPPYEQYF	TGTGCCAGCAGTCCCAGCCCTCCCTACGAGCAGTACTTC
TRBV21-1	-	TRBJ2-7	-	CASSNPTLRCEQYF	TGTGCCAGCAGCAACCCCACCCTAAGGTGCGAGCAGTACTTC
TRBV6-6	once	TRBJ1-2	-	CASSYEPRRGYTF	TGTGCCAGCAGTTACGAACCGAGAAGGGGCTACACCTTC